The 10 T cell receptor beta chains below come from one sample, sequenced in a study of beta chain features in type 1 diabetes. The isolated RNA, all of it, was reverse transcribed, so expressed TCRB transcripts were what got sequenced. The data were produced by immunoSEQ multiplex PCR, yet TCRdb's version contains in-frame clones alone and is incomplete. Among some 99,000 clones, 30% to 50% were seen once, and the ten largest hold roughly 0.059%. Source material: stem cell memory CD4+ T cells from blood. The receptors stem from a woman under 30 in good health.

The chain recombines TRBV4-2 with TRBJ2-2, with a tentative D call TRBD2 (5 bases). CDR1 is LGHNA, CDR2 YNFKEQ, per germline. Trimming shortened V by 0 bases and J by 3 bases, and 11 bases separated the two germline ends. The CDR3 is made up of 16 amino acids. CDR3 loop: CASSQEGSADTGELFF. In nucleotides, the CDR3 is TGTGCCAGCAGCCAAGAGGGTAGCGCAGACACCGGGGAGCTGTTTTTT.

V gene TRBV5-1 combines with J gene TRBJ2-2, with D possibly being TRBD1 (6 bases). The CDR3 is 14 residues long. V dropped 2 bases and J dropped 6 bases, with 11 bases sitting between them. Germline V gene data show CDR1 as SGHRS and CDR2 as YFSETQ. The CDR3 bases are TGCGCCAGCAGCTTTGAACAGGGATCCGGGGAGCTGTTTTTT. Its translation: CASSFEQGSGELFF.

This chain links TRBV27 with TRBJ2-7; 12 bases map to TRBD2. V trimming: 5 bases; J trimming: 4 bases; junction bases outside the gene matches: 15. CDR3 length equals 18 residues. The germline CDR1 and CDR2 sequences are MNHEY and SMNVEV (reference sequence). The CDR3 loop reads CASSPSGLAGRGYYEQYF. CDR3 DNA sequence: TGTGCCAGCAGTCCCTCAGGACTAGCGGGACGCGGGTATTACGAGCAGTACTTC.

V is TRBV7-8 and J is TRBJ2-7; 8 nucleotides line up with TRBD1. CDR1 SGHVS and CDR2 FQNEAQ come from the germline V gene. This CDR3 has 14 amino acids. The ends lost 2 bases at V and 5 bases at J; junction bases unmatched: 5. The CDR3: CASSLSRGPDEQYF. The CDR3 DNA is TGTGCCAGCAGCTTAAGCAGGGGGCCTGACGAGCAGTACTTC.

This clone was detected a few times. The chain carries TRBV7-2 and TRBJ1-2, with 7 bases matching TRBD1. The V gene's germline CDR1 is SGHTA and CDR2 FQGNSA. Unmatched junction bases numbered 5, after V lost 5 bases and J lost 8 bases. The CDR3 spans 12 residues. CDR3 region: CASSPTGVGYTF. The CDR3 region has the DNA TGTGCCAGCAGCCCCACAGGGGTCGGCTACACCTTC.

This clone appeared a single time. The genes are TRBV27 and TRBJ2-2, with 9 bases lining up with TRBD2. The CDR3 extends over 18 amino acids. Germline CDR1 reads MNHEY; CDR2 reads SMNVEV (reference sequence). J lost 2 bases, V lost 5 bases, and 12 bases had no gene match. Written as DNA, the CDR3 is TGTGCCAGCAGTCGGGAGCCGAGACTAGCGGCCAACACCGGGGAGCTGTTTTTT. It specifies CASSREPRLAANTGELFF.

This clone came up a few times. As DNA, the CDR3 is TGTGCCAGCAGCTTAGGCGGTCAAGAGACCCAGTACTTC. Translation gives CASSLGGQETQYF. The J gene is TRBJ2-5, the V gene TRBV7-3; D is ambiguous. Per germline, CDR1 SGHTA and CDR2 FQGTGA. V dropped 2 bases and J dropped 2 bases, with 6 bases sitting between them. This CDR3 has 13 amino acids.

The chain employs TRBV7-3 and TRBJ1-1; 8 positions match TRBD1. The CDR3 is 16 amino acids. The trim removed 7 bases at V and 0 bases at J, leaving 10 bases unmatched. Germline assignment: CDR1 SGHTA and CDR2 FQGTGA. CDR3 region: CASNGQGGSVNTEAFF. The DNA for the CDR3 is TGTGCCAGCAACGGACAGGGAGGGTCCGTGAACACTGAAGCTTTCTTT.

This clone was counted only a few times. The rearrangement joins TRBV28 to TRBJ1-5; TRBD1 might be the D (6 bases). Per germline, CDR1 MDHEN and CDR2 SYDVKM. Deletions cut 6 bases from V and 8 bases from J, with 11 bases between. This CDR3 spans 12 amino acids. This CDR3 reads CASSQGFEPQHF. In nucleotides, the CDR3 is TGTGCCAGCAGCCAGGGGTTCGAGCCCCAGCATTTT.

The V gene is TRBV6-6, the J gene TRBJ2-6; weak D call: TRBD1 (5 bases). Germline V lookup: CDR1 MNHNY, CDR2 SVGAGI (reference sequence). Deletions cut 6 bases from V and 1 base from J, with 10 bases between. The CDR3 contains 15 residues. This CDR3 is CASRPQGSGANVLTF. The CDR3 bases are TGTGCCAGCAGACCGCAGGGATCTGGGGCCAACGTCCTGACTTTC.